Below are 13 T cell receptor beta chains sequenced from a single sample in a study of blood T cell repertoires in COVID-19 (dated by TCRdb to 2020 to 2021). The library was built by means of the immunoSEQ multiplex PCR assay. What TCRdb holds here is the immuneACCESS table cut down to in-frame rearrangements. Part of the clones is not present; checked against another copy, under half of the missing clones reflect an unresolved V gene, and the others are unexplained. This sample has approximately 230,000 clones in its table, and approximately 90% of those were observed once. Of the sample, 15% to 17% falls within the top ten clones. The sample comprised PBMCs or T cells enriched from blood (not recorded which). All receptors come from a young man who had recovered from COVID-19.

The chain employs TRBV16 and TRBJ2-6; 8 bases line up with TRBD1. J gave up 5 bases and V 2 bases, and 2 bases lay outside the gene matches. CDR1 is KGHSY, CDR2 FQNENV, per germline. The CDR3 contains 15 residues. The CDR3 DNA follows: TGTGCCAGCAGCCAAAACAGGGGGAGGGCCAACGTCCTGACTTTC. It is translated as CASSQNRGRANVLTF.

The rearrangement links TRBV7-2 to TRBJ1-2, with a tentative D call TRBD1 (5 bases). The CDR3 consists of 15 residues. V shed 2 bases and J shed 7 bases, with 17 bases lying between them. Germline V lookup: CDR1 SGHTA, CDR2 FQGNSA. This chain's CDR3 is CASSLIYPGQGGYTF. CDR3 nucleotide sequence: TGTGCCAGCAGCTTAATATATCCAGGGCAAGGTGGCTACACCTTC.

The J gene is TRBJ1-1, the V gene TRBV14, with D possibly being TRBD1 (6 bases). Trimming cost V 1 base and J 2 bases, with 11 bases left between them. The CDR3 covers 15 residues. Germline V lookup: CDR1 SGHDN, CDR2 FVKESK. Here the CDR3 DNA reads TGTGCCAGCAGCCAAGTTAGGGGGGGAAACACTGAAGCTTTCTTT. This gives the protein CASSQVRGGNTEAFF. Looking up the rest from reference TRBV14 and TRBJ1-1 gives the full variable domain: EAGVTQFPSHSVIEKGQTVTLRCDPISGHDNLYWYRRVMGKEIKFLLHFVKESKQDESGMPNNRFLAERTGGTYSTLKVQPAELEDSGVYFCASSQVRGGNTEAFFGQGTRLTVV.

Details on this clone: A much larger clonotype is one base distant, so this may be a read error. The same CDR3 is also encoded by other DNA sequences in this sample. The V call is TRBV28, the J call TRBJ1-2, with TRBD1 identical over 9 bases. CDR3 length equals 13 residues. V shed 3 bases and J 4 bases; nucleotides not matched to a gene: 0. Germline V gene lookup returns CDR1 MDHEN and CDR2 SYDVKM. Here the CDR3 reads CASSLGQGYGYTF. CDR3 coding DNA: TGTGCCAGCAGTTTGGGACAGGGCTATGGCTACACCTTC.

The CDR3 loop is CATQPGQGDEQYF. The CDR3 coding sequence is TGTGCCACCCAGCCGGGACAGGGAGACGAGCAGTACTTC. This chain uses TRBV24-1 with TRBJ2-7, with 9 bases fitting TRBD1. This CDR3 comprises 13 residues. V trimming: 9 bases; J trimming: 5 bases; junction bases outside the gene matches: 7. Germline assignment: CDR1 KGHDR and CDR2 SFDVKD.

The chain joins TRBV7-9 to TRBJ1-4; 9 nucleotides align to TRBD1. The V gene end was trimmed by 5 bases and the J gene end by 5 bases; junction bases not matched to a gene: 6. Per the germline V gene, CDR1 is SEHNR and CDR2 is FQNEAQ (reference sequence). This CDR3 comprises 15 residues. The CDR3 spells CASSGPGQGNEKLFF. The CDR3 DNA is TGTGCCAGCAGCGGGCCGGGACAGGGAAATGAAAAACTGTTTTTT.

As regards this clone: Other DNA sequences within the sample encode an identical CDR3. The rearrangement joins TRBV18 to TRBJ2-7; 9 nucleotides agree with TRBD2. The germline CDR1 and CDR2 sequences are KGHSH and LQKENI. There are 14 residues in the CDR3. V was clipped by 3 bases and J by 0 bases; unmatched bases: 0. The CDR3 spells CASSPGLASYEQYF. Written as DNA, the CDR3 is TGTGCCAGCTCACCGGGACTAGCCTCCTACGAGCAGTACTTC.

The chain recombines TRBV5-4 with TRBJ2-7; 9 bases map to TRBD1. V trimming: 4 bases; J trimming: 2 bases; junction bases outside the gene matches: 10. The length of the CDR3 is 16 residues. In germline, CDR1 is SGHNT, CDR2 YYREEE (reference sequence). CDR3 bases: TGTGCCAGCAGCACACGGACAGGGGTCTTAGCCTACGAGCAGTACTTC. Protein sequence: CASSTRTGVLAYEQYF. Using reference TRBV5-4 and TRBJ2-7 for the parts outside the CDR3, the full variable domain is ETGVTQSPTHLIKTRGQQVTLRCSSQSGHNTVSWYQQALGQGPQFIFQYYREEENGRGNFPPRFSGLQFPNYSSELNVNALELDDSALYLCASSTRTGVLAYEQYFGPGTRLTVT.

The chain links TRBV25-1 to TRBJ2-1; TRBD1 agrees at 10 bases. Germline V gene sequence: CDR1 MGHDK, CDR2 SYGVNS. After removal of 7 bases from V and 9 bases from J, the junction contained 6 bases not matched to a gene. CDR3 length: 13 amino acids. Here the CDR3 reads CASKGQGYAEQFF. The CDR3 DNA follows: TGTGCCAGCAAGGGACAGGGGTACGCTGAGCAGTTCTTC. The variable domain in full, completed from reference TRBV25-1 and TRBJ2-1, reads EADIYQTPRYLVIGTGKKITLECSQTMGHDKMYWYQQDPGMELHLIHYSYGVNSTEKGDLSSESTVSRIRTEHFPLTLESARPSHTSQYLCASKGQGYAEQFFGPGTRLTVL.

This chain links TRBV14 with TRBJ2-7; TRBD1 matches at 7 bases. The CDR3 has 14 amino acids. Per germline, CDR1 SGHDN and CDR2 FVKESK. Trimming removed 7 bases from V and 2 bases from J; junction bases left unmatched: 8. The CDR3 bases are TGTGCCAGCATCAGGGCGCAGGGGGCCTACGAGCAGTACTTC. Encoded protein: CASIRAQGAYEQYF. The complete variable domain, with remaining parts taken from reference TRBV14 and TRBJ2-7, reads EAGVTQFPSHSVIEKGQTVTLRCDPISGHDNLYWYRRVMGKEIKFLLHFVKESKQDESGMPNNRFLAERTGGTYSTLKVQPAELEDSGVYFCASIRAQGAYEQYFGPGTRLTVT.

The sample holds one count of this clone. CDR3 region: CASSFGTGGTGELFF. The CDR3 DNA is TGTGCCAGCAGCTTCGGGACAGGTGGCACCGGGGAGCTGTTTTTT. This chain links TRBV7-6 with TRBJ2-2; TRBD1 aligns across 8 bases. This CDR3 spans 15 amino acids. V shed 3 bases and J 4 bases; nucleotides not matched to a gene: 4. The germline V gene has CDR1 SGHVS and CDR2 FNYEAQ.

The gene calls are TRBV5-1 and TRBJ1-3; TRBD1 agrees at 10 bases. Germline V gene data show CDR1 as SGHRS and CDR2 as YFSETQ. The CDR3 has 19 amino acids. V dropped 0 bases and J dropped 2; count of bases not matched to a gene: 11. CDR3 sequence (DNA): TGCGCCAGCAGCTTGGGCGGGACAGGGGATAGCGGGACTGGAAACACCATATATTTT. Amino acid sequence: CASSLGGTGDSGTGNTIYF.

This rearrangement joins TRBV7-6 to TRBJ2-7; a weak D match, TRBD1 (6 bases). The CDR3 runs 15 residues. The V end was cut by 4 bases, the J end by 3 bases, with 16 bases between. Germline CDR1 SGHVS, CDR2 FNYEAQ. The CDR3 region is CASSSGPGHGYEQYF. The CDR3 nucleotides read TGTGCCAGCAGCTCAGGACCGGGACACGGCTACGAGCAGTACTTC.